This TCR beta chain was captured by sequencing in a study of graft-versus-host responses after intestinal transplantation. Study-level information: For approximately 3 years after anti-thymocyte globulin induction, all recipients took tacrolimus and steroids. General study points: Circulating GvH clones peaking coincided with falling HvG clones soon after transplant. GvH clones were identified in recipient marrow, with some first appearing in ileum or blood.

The CDR3 is made up of 14 amino acids. CDR1 SGHAT and CDR2 FQNNGV come from the germline V gene. V lost 6 bases, J lost 0 bases, and 4 bases stayed unmatched. Sequencing used immunoSEQ multiplex PCR; TCRdb keeps in-frame clones, though not all of them. The sample lists about 15,000 clones, over 75% occurring once. On this clone itself: Its antigen remains unknown.

The material was bone marrow, obtained nearly 130 days after intestinal transplantation. The sequence derives from a human patient who received an intestinal transplant, so some T cells may come from the graft donor. The V call is TRBV11-2, the J call TRBJ2-7; the match to TRBD1 covers 8 bases. CDR3 DNA sequence: TGTGCCAGCAGTCCGGACAGGGTCTCCTACGAGCAGTACTTC. Its translation: CASSPDRVSYEQYF.